The 3 T cell receptor beta chains reported below all come from one sample, sequenced in a study of blood T cell repertoires in COVID-19. The table came from immunoSEQ multiplex PCR; TCRdb's copy has only in-frame clones and leaves some out. Altogether under 250,000 clones are present, over 70% being singletons, with the ten largest covering approximately 8.7%. Specimen: peripheral blood. The receptors come from a woman older than 75 with acute or convalescent COVID-19.

The CDR3 region has the DNA TGCGCCAGCAGCGGGCAGGGTGATGGCTACACCTTC. Translating it yields CASSGQGDGYTF. This chain joins TRBV5-1 and TRBJ1-2; a weak D match, TRBD1 (5 bases). CDR3 size: 12 residues. V dropped 4 bases and J dropped 6 bases, with 10 bases sitting between them. Germline CDR1 SGHRS, CDR2 YFSETQ. The full variable domain, rest sourced from reference TRBV5-1 and TRBJ1-2, is KAGVTQTPRYLIKTRGQQVTLSCSPISGHRSVSWYQQTPGQGLQFLFEYFSETQRNKGNFPGRFSGRQFSNSRSEMNVSTLELGDSALYLCASSGQGDGYTFGSGTRLTVV.

The CDR3 DNA sequence: TGTGCCAGCCCGACGGCAACTAGCGGGCAGCAAGAGACCCAGTACTTC. Translated: CASPTATSGQQETQYF. The chain links TRBV28 to TRBJ2-5; 9 bases agree with TRBD2. The germline CDR1 and CDR2 sequences are MDHEN and SYDVKM. This CDR3 is built from 16 residues. Losses at the gene ends were 8 bases for V and 2 bases for J; bases not matched to a gene: 12.

The V and J genes are TRBV11-2 and TRBJ2-2; 10 bases line up with TRBD2. Unmatched junction bases numbered 4, after V lost 5 bases and J lost 4 bases. The CDR3 loop spans 15 amino acids. CDR1 and CDR2 (germline): SGHAT, FQNNGV. The DNA for the CDR3 is TGTGCCAGCAGCACCCGGACTAGCGGCACCGGGGAGCTGTTTTTT. It yields the protein CASSTRTSGTGELFF.